The clone carrying this T cell receptor (beta chain) was seen repeatedly, ten times or more. What it binds is not known. Arm-PCR of CDR3 regions and iRepertoire HTBI primers were the basis on which TCR beta libraries were built. In the original workflow: Across the samples, identification revealed some 59 TRBV and 13 to 15 TRBJ segments. From the multiplex PCR reads, TCRdb called clonotypes with MiXCR, one entry per CDR3 protein. TCRdb, rather than the study authors, made the V and J calls. The sample carries under 300,000 distinct CDR3 sequences, around 20% recorded once. The data are from a study of regulatory T cells in long-lasting Graves disease. The time point denotes: newly diagnosed GD, antithyroid drugs for less than 3 months. Isolated PBMC RNA provided the starting material for the TCR library. EDTA tubes were used for drawing 8.5 to 9.5 milliliters of peripheral blood. The CDR3 has 15 amino acids. CDR1 is SGDLS, CDR2 YYNGEE, per germline. Germline trimming cut 4 bases from V and 2 bases from J; bases unmatched to any gene: 5.

Regarding the study as a whole: Reduced TCR diversity was observed in persistent Graves' patients versus newly diagnosed patients.

This clonotype was sampled from a female donor with Graves disease. V and J are TRBV9 and TRBJ2-7; 11 bases map to TRBD1. This specimen was peripheral blood mononuclear cells (PBMCs), taken at new diagnosis, from a patient treated with antithyroid drugs. CDR3 sequence reads: CASSTMGQGAYEQYF. The CDR3, as DNA: TGTGCCAGCAGCACCATGGGACAGGGGGCCTACGAGCAGTACTTC. Full variable domain (outside the CDR3, taken from reference TRBV9 and TRBJ2-7): DSGVTQTPKHLITATGQRVTLRCSPRSGDLSVYWYQQSLDQGLQFLIQYYNGEERAKGNILERFSAQQFPDLHSELNLSSLELGDSALYFCASSTMGQGAYEQYFGPGTRLTVT.